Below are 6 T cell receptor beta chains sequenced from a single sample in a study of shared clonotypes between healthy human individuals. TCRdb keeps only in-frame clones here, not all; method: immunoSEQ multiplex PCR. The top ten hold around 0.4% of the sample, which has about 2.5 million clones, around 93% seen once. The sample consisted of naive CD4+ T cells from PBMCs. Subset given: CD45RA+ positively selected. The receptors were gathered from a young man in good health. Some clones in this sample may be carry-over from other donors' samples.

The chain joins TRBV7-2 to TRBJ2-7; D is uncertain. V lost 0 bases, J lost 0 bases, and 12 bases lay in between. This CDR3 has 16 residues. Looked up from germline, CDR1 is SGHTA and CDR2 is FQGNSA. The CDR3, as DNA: TGTGCCAGCAGCTTAGCTTCCCGACTTAGCTCCTACGAGCAGTACTTC. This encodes CASSLASRLSSYEQYF.

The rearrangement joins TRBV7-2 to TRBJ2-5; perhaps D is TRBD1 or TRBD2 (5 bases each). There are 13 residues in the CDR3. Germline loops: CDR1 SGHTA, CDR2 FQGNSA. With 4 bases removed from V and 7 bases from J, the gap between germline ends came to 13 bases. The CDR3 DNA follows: TGTGCCAGCAGCTCGGGGCCAGGGAGGACCCAGTACTTC. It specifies CASSSGPGRTQYF. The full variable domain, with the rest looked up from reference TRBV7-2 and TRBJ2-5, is GAGVSQSPSNKVTEKGKDVELRCDPISGHTALYWYRQSLGQGLEFLIYFQGNSAPDKSGLPSDRFSAERTGGSVSTLTIQRTQQEDSAVYLCASSSGPGRTQYFGPGTRLLVL.

The DNA for the CDR3 is TGTGCCAGCAGCTTGCCCCACAGGGGGTACCAAGAGACCCAGTACTTC. Encoded protein: CASSLPHRGYQETQYF. This chain links TRBV5-6 with TRBJ2-5; 8 positions match TRBD1. The J segment lost 0 bases and the V segment lost 1 base, leaving 5 bases of the junction unmatched. The CDR3 runs 16 residues. Germline CDR1 and CDR2: SGHDT and YYEEEE.

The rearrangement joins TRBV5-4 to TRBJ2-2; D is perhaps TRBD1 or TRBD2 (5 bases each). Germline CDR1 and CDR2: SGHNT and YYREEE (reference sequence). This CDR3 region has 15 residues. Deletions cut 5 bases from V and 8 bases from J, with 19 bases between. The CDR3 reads CASSLSGTTGGELFF. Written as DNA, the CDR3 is TGTGCCAGCAGTTTATCCGGGACCACAGGAGGGGAGCTGTTTTTT.

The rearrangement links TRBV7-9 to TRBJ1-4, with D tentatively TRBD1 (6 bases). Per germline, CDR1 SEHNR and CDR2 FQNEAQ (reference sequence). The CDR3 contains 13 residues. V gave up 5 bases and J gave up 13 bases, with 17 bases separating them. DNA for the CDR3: TGTGCCAGCAGCCTTCCCCCCCCGGGGGCACTGTTTTTT. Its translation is CASSLPPPGALFF.

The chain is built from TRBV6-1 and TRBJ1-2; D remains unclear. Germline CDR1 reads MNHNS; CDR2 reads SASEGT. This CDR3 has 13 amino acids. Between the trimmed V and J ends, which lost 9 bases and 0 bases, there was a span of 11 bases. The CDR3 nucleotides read TGTGCCAGTTCACCGGTCGCTAACTATGGCTACACCTTC. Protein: CASSPVANYGYTF.